This T cell receptor (beta chain) came from a study of breast tumors, draining lymph nodes, adjacent tissues. Study results and caveats: Tumor and nontumor repertoires were significantly more similar in luminal-like than in basal-like breast cancer. Data fit most tumor T cells coming from lymph node, expanding in tumor. The lymph node origin of tumor T cells was framed as consistent with a hypothesis, not demonstrated. Tumor repertoires ranked between lymph nodes and nontumor tissue in diversity, with V and J gene preferences.

Notes on this clonotype: Its antigen is still unknown.

V was trimmed by 5 bases and J by 7 bases, leaving 20 bases between them. This CDR3 has 16 residues. Germline V gives CDR1 MNHNS, CDR2 SASEGT. TCRdb used MiXCR to reprocess the multiplex PCR reads, holding one entry per CDR3 protein. Here the sample spans about 21,000 distinct CDR3 sequences, about 38% being singletons. The sample consisted of breast tumor tissue. The chain couples TRBV6-1 to TRBJ2-2, with TRBD1 as a possible D gene (5 bases). This TCR was sampled from a female donor with breast cancer. Some clones in this sample may be carry-over from other donors' samples. DNA for the CDR3: TGTGCCAGCAGTACGCTGGGGCCCCAAAGAGGCGGGGAGCTGTTTTTT. Protein sequence: CASSTLGPQRGGELFF.